This T cell receptor (beta chain) was identified in a study of shared clonotypes between healthy human individuals. Terminally differentiated effector memory CD45RA+ cells were left out of the naive CD8 fraction, which was CD45RO-negative and positively selected for CCR7. Overall study findings and caveats: It was observed that approximately 5% of naive CD4 clonotypes were shared across a few donors.

CDR1 and CDR2 (germline): MDHEN, SYDVKM. CDR3 length: 13 residues. V lost 5 bases and J 3 bases, leaving 8 bases between the germline ends. Comments on this clone: Its matching antigen is unknown.

The table came from immunoSEQ multiplex PCR; TCRdb's copy has only in-frame clones and leaves some out. The sample records about 820,000 clones, 85% to 95% being singletons. The J gene is TRBJ2-1, the V gene TRBV28; D uncertain. Sequencing was done on a sample of naive CD8+ T cells sorted from blood. The TCR originated in a man younger than 40 in good health. CDR3 DNA sequence: TGTGCCAGCAGTACAGACAACTACAATGAGCAGTTCTTC. It codes for CASSTDNYNEQFF.